The 18 T cell receptor beta chains given below trace back to one sample, sequenced in a study of identical twins. One entry per CDR3 protein results from TCRdb running MiXCR on the 5' RACE reads. Of just under 650,000 distinct CDR3 sequences listed, 7% to 7.5% are singletons. Another study also made use of these data, one on yellow fever vaccine responses in identical twins.

The sequenced material came from PBMCs. The source of these receptors is a young woman in good health.

This clonotype was observed at least ten times. The chain joins TRBV10-3 to TRBJ2-1, with 7 bases identical to TRBD2. This CDR3 region has 12 residues. Germline CDR1 and CDR2: ENHRY and SYGVKD. V lost 6 bases to trimming and J lost 5 bases; unmatched junction nucleotides: 1. CDR3 sequence (DNA): TGTGCCATCAGGGGGACTAACAATGAGCAGTTCTTC. It encodes CAIRGTNNEQFF.

There are many counts of this clonotype. The chain couples TRBV3-1 to TRBJ2-5, with 10 bases lining up with TRBD2. Germline V gene data show CDR1 as LGHDT and CDR2 as YNNKEL (reference sequence). V dropped 1 base and J dropped 5; count of bases not matched to a gene: 10. This CDR3 region has 17 residues. Here the CDR3 reads CASSQGWQRGGGETQYF. CDR3 in DNA: TGTGCCAGCAGCCAAGGATGGCAGCGGGGGGGTGGTGAGACCCAGTACTTC.

The chain joins TRBV27 to TRBJ1-1, with D possibly TRBD1 on 6 matching bases. V was trimmed by 5 bases and J by 7 bases, leaving 14 bases between them. This CDR3 comprises 13 residues. CDR1 MNHEY and CDR2 SMNVEV come from the germline V gene (reference sequence). CDR3 sequence reads: CASSKQGNVEAFF. DNA for the CDR3: TGTGCCAGCAGTAAACAGGGAAATGTTGAAGCTTTCTTT.

The chain couples TRBV20-1 to TRBJ2-1; 13 bases agree with TRBD2. The CDR3 extends over 15 amino acids. Germline CDR1 reads DFQATT; CDR2 reads SNEGSKA (reference sequence). J lost 5 bases, V lost 3 bases, and 4 bases had no gene match. The CDR3 DNA reads TGCAGTGCTAGCCGGACTAGCGGGAGAGACAATGAGCAGTTCTTC. This codes for CSASRTSGRDNEQFF.

This clonotype has a handful of counts. V usage is TRBV27 and J usage is TRBJ1-2, with D unclear. Between the trimmed V and J ends, which lost 0 bases and 4 bases, there was a span of 12 bases. This CDR3 region has 15 residues. Looked up from germline, CDR1 is MNHEY and CDR2 is SMNVEV (reference sequence). As DNA, the CDR3 is TGTGCCAGCAGTTTATCAGGCAGACTTATCTATGGCTACACCTTC. It specifies CASSLSGRLIYGYTF.

CDR3 coding DNA: TGCGCCAGCAGCTTGCGTCGAGCGGGAGGGGTTGAGCAGTTCTTC. This gives the protein CASSLRRAGGVEQFF. V usage is TRBV5-1 and J usage is TRBJ2-1; 10 bases map to TRBD2. CDR1 and CDR2 (germline): SGHRS, YFSETQ. V was pared by 1 base and J by 9 bases, with 7 bases of the junction left unmatched. CDR3 length: 15 amino acids. The variable domain in full, with the rest retrieved from reference TRBV5-1 and TRBJ2-1, is KAGVTQTPRYLIKTRGQQVTLSCSPISGHRSVSWYQQTPGQGLQFLFEYFSETQRNKGNFPGRFSGRQFSNSRSEMNVSTLELGDSALYLCASSLRRAGGVEQFFGPGTRLTVL.

V usage is TRBV9 and J usage is TRBJ2-3; TRBD1 matches at 7 bases. V lost 0 bases and J lost 0; bases outside the gene matches: 10. The germline CDR1 and CDR2 sequences are SGDLS and YYNGEE. There are 18 residues in the CDR3. The CDR3 region has the DNA TGTGCCAGCAGCGTAGAGAATCCGGACAGGCATAGCACAGATACGCAGTATTTT. Encoded protein: CASSVENPDRHSTDTQYF.

The sample holds many counts of this clonotype. The chain has TRBV19 and TRBJ2-1; TRBD2 matches at 7 bases. V lost 6 bases to trimming and J lost 3 bases; unmatched junction nucleotides: 2. The CDR3 extends over 13 amino acids. Per the germline V gene, CDR1 is LNHDA and CDR2 is SQIVND (reference sequence). The CDR3 DNA is TGTGCCAGTAGGCAGCGGGGCTACAATGAGCAGTTCTTC. Translated, it gives CASRQRGYNEQFF.

The chain recombines TRBV11-2 with TRBJ2-5, with a weak D call TRBD2 (6 bases). Germline V CDR1 and CDR2: SGHAT, FQNNGV. The CDR3 spans 15 residues. V was clipped by 2 bases and J by 7 bases, with 17 bases between them. The DNA of the CDR3 is TGTGCCAGCAGCTTATTGGAGGGAATCGGGGGGACCCAGTACTTC. Its protein product is CASSLLEGIGGTQYF.

This clonotype has more than one count but fewer than ten. This rearrangement joins TRBV19 to TRBJ1-5; no firm D call. CDR1 is LNHDA, CDR2 SQIVND, per germline (reference sequence). V was shortened by 7 bases and J by 9 bases, with 19 bases between the two germline ends. The CDR3 length is 14 residues. The DNA for the CDR3 is TGTGCCAGTAACCCCAGCGGCATAGGAGGGCCCCAGCATTTT. Translated, it gives CASNPSGIGGPQHF.

This clonotype appeared a few times. The chain uses TRBV20-1 and TRBJ2-7; TRBD1 aligns across 7 bases. Germline CDR1 DFQATT, CDR2 SNEGSKA (reference sequence). This CDR3 has 12 amino acids. The ends lost 3 bases at V and 9 bases at J; junction bases unmatched: 8. The CDR3 DNA follows: TGCAGTGCTAGCCCCGACAGGGTGGGGCAGTACGTC. Its translation: CSASPDRVGQYV.

This clonotype showed up just a few times. This chain links TRBV11-2 with TRBJ2-2, with 15 bases fitting TRBD2. CDR3 length: 22 residues. The J segment lost 4 bases and the V segment lost 1 base, leaving 16 bases of the junction unmatched. Germline-derived CDR1 and CDR2 are SGHAT and FQNNGV. CDR3 in amino acids: CASSLGHILGLAGGSGTGELFF. CDR3 bases: TGTGCCAGCAGCTTAGGTCACATCCTGGGACTAGCGGGGGGAAGTGGCACCGGGGAGCTGTTTTTT.

There are many counts of this clonotype. This chain's CDR3 is CASSLEQGYEQYF. CDR3 sequence (DNA): TGTGCCAGCAGCTTAGAACAGGGGTACGAGCAGTACTTC. The V gene is TRBV7-6, the J gene TRBJ2-7; TRBD1 matches at 7 bases. The CDR3 runs to 13 residues. Germline-derived CDR1 and CDR2 are SGHVS and FNYEAQ. Trimming took 1 base from V and 4 from J; bases not matched to a gene: 1.

This sequence joins TRBV6-2 or TRBV6-3 and TRBJ2-2; TRBD1 matches at 7 bases. CDR1 and CDR2 from the germline V gene are MNHEY and SVGEGT. The V segment lost 3 bases and the J segment 3 bases; nucleotides outside the gene matches: 10. The CDR3 is made up of 17 amino acids. CDR3 sequence reads: CASSYNLGQTYTGELFF. The CDR3 nucleotides read TGTGCCAGCAGTTATAATTTGGGACAGACCTACACCGGGGAGCTGTTTTTT.

Ten or more counts support this clonotype. This rearrangement joins TRBV27 to TRBJ2-7, with D maybe TRBD2 (5 bases). The CDR3 is 16 amino acids. Germline CDR1 reads MNHEY; CDR2 reads SMNVEV (reference sequence). Trimming took 0 bases from V and 5 from J, leaving 17 bases between them. CDR3 residues: CASSLSKRSGFDEQYF. CDR3 sequence (DNA): TGTGCCAGCAGTTTATCGAAACGTTCGGGGTTCGACGAGCAGTACTTC.

This clonotype was seen repeatedly, ten times or more. The chain has TRBV11-2 and TRBJ2-1, with 11 bases matching TRBD2. V shed 2 bases, J shed 9 bases, and the junction held 0 bases outside the gene matches. The germline CDR1 and CDR2 sequences are SGHAT and FQNNGV. This CDR3 contains 13 residues. The CDR3 reads CASSLLAGGEQFF. CDR3 bases: TGTGCCAGCAGCTTACTAGCGGGGGGTGAGCAGTTCTTC. Full variable domain (remainder filled in from reference TRBV11-2 and TRBJ2-1): EAGVAQSPRYKIIEKRQSVAFWCNPISGHATLYWYQQILGQGPKLLIQFQNNGVVDDSQLPKDRFSAERLKGVDSTLKIQPAKLEDSAVYLCASSLLAGGEQFFGPGTRLTVL.

This clonotype came up a few times. In nucleotides, the CDR3 is TGTGCCAGCTCACCACCTCTTGCAGCAACGAACACCGGGGAGCTGTTTTTT. Protein: CASSPPLAATNTGELFF. The chain has TRBV18 and TRBJ2-2; D remains unclear. The ends were cut back, 0 bases at V and 0 bases at J, with 11 bases in the middle. From germline, CDR1 is KGHSH and CDR2 LQKENI. CDR3 length: 17 residues.

V is TRBV18 and J is TRBJ2-5; no definite D call. CDR1 is KGHSH, CDR2 LQKENI, per germline. Trimming removed 6 bases at V and 1 base at J, with 15 bases between. There are 15 residues in the CDR3. The CDR3 nucleotides read TGTGCCAGCTCCCTAACTATAGGTCTCCAAGAGACCCAGTACTTC. Its translation is CASSLTIGLQETQYF.